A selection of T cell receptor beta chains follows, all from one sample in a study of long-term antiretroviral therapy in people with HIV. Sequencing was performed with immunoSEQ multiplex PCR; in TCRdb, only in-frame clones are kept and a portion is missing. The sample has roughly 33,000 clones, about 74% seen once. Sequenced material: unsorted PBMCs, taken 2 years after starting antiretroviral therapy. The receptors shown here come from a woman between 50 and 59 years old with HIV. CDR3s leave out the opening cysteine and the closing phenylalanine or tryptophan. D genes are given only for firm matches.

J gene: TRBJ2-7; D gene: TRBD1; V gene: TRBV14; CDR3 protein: ASSHPLGTGFYEQY
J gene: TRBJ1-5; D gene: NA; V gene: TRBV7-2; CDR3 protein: ASSVAGTYSNQPQH
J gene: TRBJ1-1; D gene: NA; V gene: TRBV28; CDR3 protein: ASSLQGNTEAF
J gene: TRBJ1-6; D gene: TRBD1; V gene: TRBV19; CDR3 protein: ASSLFFRDRGNSPLH
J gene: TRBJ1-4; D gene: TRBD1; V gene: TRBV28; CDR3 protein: AKGTGDEKLF
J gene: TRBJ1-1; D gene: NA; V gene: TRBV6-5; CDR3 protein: ASSSAGETGTEAF
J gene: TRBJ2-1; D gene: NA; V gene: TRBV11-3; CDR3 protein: ASSFGLYNEQF
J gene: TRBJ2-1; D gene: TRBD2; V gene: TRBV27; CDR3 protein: ASSFGTGGGNEQF
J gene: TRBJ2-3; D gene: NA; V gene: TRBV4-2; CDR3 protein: ASSGPTSRSTDTQY
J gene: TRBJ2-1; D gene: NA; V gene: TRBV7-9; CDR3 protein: ASSPQYEQF
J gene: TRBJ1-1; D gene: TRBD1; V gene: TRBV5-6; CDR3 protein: ASSWDRGQAEAF
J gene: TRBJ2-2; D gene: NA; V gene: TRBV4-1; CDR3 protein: ASSQDSGTGELF
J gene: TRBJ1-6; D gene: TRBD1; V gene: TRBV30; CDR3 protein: AWIDDRVDSPLH
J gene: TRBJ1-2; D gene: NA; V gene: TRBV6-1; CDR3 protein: ASSEGANYGYT
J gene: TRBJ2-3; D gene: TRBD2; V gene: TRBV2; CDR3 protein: ASREGRKRLAGGPGTDTQY
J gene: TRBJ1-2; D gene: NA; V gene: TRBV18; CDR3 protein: ASSPPTGGVVYGYT
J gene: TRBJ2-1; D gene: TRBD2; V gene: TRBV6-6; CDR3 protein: ASSATGLASLNEQF
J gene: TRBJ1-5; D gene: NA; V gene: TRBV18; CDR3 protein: ASSPGAFNQPQH
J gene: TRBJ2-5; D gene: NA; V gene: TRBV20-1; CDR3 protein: SARIETQY
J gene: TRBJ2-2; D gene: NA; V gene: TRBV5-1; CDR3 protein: ATRAQPNTGELF
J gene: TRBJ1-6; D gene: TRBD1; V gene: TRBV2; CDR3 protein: ASSGQGRDNSPLH
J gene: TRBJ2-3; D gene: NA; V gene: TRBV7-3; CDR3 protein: ASSLMERGTQY
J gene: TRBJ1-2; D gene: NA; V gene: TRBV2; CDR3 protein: ASSVRGNGYT
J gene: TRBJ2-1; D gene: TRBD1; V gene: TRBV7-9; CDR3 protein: ASSFWTGQYNEQF
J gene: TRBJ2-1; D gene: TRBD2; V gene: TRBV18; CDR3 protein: ASSPPSRGVRNEQF
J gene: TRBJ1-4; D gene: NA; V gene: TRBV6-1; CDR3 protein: ASSEAGWGSMPSKLF
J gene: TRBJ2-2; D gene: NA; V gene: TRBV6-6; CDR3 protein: AIRGLGAGELF
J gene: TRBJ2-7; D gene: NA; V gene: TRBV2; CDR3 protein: ASGMDGLSYEQY
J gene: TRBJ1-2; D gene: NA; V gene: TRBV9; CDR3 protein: ASSVGSTYGYT
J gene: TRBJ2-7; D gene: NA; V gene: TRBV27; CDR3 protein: ASSLHLAYYEQY
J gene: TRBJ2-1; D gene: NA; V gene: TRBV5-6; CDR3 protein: ASSLQAGLSYNEQF
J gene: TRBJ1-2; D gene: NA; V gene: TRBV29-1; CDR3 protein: SAGRSYGYT
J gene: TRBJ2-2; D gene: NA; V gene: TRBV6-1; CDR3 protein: ASKQRRNTGELF
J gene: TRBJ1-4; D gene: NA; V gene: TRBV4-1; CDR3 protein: ASSQGTRKLF
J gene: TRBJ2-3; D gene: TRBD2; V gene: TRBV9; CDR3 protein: ASSVNAGGRDTQY
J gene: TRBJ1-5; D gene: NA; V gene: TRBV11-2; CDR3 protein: ASSLAAGSNQPQH
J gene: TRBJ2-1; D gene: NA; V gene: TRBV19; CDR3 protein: ASRQGYEQF
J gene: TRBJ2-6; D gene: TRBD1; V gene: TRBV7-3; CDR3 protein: ASSLAGQGLRSGANVLT
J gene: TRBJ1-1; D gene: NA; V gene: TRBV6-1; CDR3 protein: ASSELLGLGEAF
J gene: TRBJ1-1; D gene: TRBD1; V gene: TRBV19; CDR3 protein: ASSRGQRESEAF
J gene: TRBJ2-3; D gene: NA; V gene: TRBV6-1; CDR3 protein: ASSGIYSSTDTQY
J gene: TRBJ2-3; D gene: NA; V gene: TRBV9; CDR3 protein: ASSVGVVPDTQY
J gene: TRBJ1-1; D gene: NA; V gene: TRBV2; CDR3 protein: ASSNFPSPEAF
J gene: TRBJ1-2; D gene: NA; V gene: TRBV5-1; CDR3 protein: ASSLGQYGYT
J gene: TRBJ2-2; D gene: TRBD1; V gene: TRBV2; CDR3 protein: ASITGQKGGELF
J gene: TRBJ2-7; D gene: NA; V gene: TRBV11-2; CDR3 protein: ASSLMEAGVEQY
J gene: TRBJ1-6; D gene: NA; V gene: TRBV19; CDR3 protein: ASSTRDTRRPLH
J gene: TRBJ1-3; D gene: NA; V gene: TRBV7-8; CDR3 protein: ASSVGFSGNTIY
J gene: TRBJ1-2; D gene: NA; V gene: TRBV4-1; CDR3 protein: ASSQEWGRTNYGYT
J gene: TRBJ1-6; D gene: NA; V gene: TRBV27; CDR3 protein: ASSSDSYNSPLH
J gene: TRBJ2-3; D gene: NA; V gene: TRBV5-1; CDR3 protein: ASSLLAPGTDTQY
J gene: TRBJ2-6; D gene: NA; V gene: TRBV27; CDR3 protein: ASSPNRYSGANVLT
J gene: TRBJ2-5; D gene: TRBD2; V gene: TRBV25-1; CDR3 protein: ASSAAGEGETQY
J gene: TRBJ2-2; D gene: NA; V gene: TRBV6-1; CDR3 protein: ASRLLLGGELF
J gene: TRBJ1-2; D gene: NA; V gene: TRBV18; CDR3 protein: ASSPSPNYGYT
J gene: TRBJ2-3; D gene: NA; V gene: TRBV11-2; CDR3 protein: ASSHLPADTQY
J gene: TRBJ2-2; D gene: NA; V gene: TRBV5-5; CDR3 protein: ASSLPGPNTGELF
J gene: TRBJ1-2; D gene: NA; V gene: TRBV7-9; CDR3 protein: APPGARGYT